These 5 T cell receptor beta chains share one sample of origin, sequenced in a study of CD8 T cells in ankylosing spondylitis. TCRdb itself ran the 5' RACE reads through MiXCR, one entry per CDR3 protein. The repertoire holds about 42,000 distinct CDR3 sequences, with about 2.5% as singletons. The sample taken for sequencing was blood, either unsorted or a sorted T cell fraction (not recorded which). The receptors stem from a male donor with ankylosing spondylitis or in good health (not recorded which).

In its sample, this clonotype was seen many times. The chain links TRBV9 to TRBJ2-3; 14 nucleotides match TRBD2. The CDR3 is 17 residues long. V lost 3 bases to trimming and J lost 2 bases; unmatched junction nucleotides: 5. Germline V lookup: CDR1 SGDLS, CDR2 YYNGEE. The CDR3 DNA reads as TGTGCCAGCAGCGAAGGGACTAGCGGGGGAGACACAGATACGCAGTATTTT. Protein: CASSEGTSGGDTDTQYF.

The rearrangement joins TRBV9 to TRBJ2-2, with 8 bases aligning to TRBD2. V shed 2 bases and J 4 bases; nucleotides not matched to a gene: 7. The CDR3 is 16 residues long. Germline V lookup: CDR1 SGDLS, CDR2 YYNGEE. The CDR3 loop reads CASSVREREPTGELFF. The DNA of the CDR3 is TGTGCCAGCAGCGTTCGGGAGCGGGAGCCCACCGGGGAGCTGTTTTTT.

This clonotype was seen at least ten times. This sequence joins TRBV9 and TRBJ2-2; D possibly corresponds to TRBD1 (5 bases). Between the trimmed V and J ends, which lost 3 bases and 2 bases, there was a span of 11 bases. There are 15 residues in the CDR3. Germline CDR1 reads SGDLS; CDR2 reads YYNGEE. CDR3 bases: TGTGCCAGCAGCGACCGACAGTTAAACACCGGGGAGCTGTTTTTT. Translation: CASSDRQLNTGELFF. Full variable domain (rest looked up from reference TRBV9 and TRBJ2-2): DSGVTQTPKHLITATGQRVTLRCSPRSGDLSVYWYQQSLDQGLQFLIQYYNGEERAKGNILERFSAQQFPDLHSELNLSSLELGDSALYFCASSDRQLNTGELFFGEGSRLTVL.

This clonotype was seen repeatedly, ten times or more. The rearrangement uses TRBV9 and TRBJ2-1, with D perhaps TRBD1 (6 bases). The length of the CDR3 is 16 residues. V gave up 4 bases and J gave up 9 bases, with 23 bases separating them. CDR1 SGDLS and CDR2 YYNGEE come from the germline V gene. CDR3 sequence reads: CASSTRLPYQGGEQFF. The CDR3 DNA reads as TGTGCCAGCAGCACCCGTCTCCCCTACCAAGGGGGTGAGCAGTTCTTC.

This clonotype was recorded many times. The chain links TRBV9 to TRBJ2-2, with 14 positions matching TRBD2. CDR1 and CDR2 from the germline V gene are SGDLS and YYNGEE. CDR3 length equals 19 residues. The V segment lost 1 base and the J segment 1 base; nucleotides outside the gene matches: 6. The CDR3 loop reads CASSVLGTSGRWNTGELFF. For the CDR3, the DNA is TGTGCCAGCAGCGTACTGGGGACTAGCGGGAGATGGAACACCGGGGAGCTGTTTTTT.